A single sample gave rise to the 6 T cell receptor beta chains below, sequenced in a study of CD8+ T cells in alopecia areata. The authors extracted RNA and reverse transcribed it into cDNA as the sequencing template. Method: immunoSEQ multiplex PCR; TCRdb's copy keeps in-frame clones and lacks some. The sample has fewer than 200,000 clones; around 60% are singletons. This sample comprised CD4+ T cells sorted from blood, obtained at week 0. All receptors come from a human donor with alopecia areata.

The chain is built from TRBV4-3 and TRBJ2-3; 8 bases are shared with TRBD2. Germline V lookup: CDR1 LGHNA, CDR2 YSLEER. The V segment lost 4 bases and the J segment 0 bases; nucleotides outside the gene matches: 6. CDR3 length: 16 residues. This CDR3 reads CASSPPASGSTDTQYF. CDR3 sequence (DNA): TGCGCCAGCAGCCCCCCCGCTAGCGGGAGCACAGATACGCAGTATTTT.

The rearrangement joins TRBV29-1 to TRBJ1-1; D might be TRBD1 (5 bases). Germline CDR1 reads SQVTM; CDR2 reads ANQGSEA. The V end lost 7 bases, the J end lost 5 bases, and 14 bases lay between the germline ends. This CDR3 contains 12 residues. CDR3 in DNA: TGCAGCGCCCTAGAGCGGGGGACTGAAGCTTTCTTT. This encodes CSALERGTEAFF. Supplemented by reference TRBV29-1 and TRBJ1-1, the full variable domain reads SAVISQKPSRDICQRGTSLTIQCQVDSQVTMMFWYRQQPGQSLTLIATANQGSEATYESGFVIDKFPISRPNLTFSTLTVSNMSPEDSSIYLCSALERGTEAFFGQGTRLTVV.

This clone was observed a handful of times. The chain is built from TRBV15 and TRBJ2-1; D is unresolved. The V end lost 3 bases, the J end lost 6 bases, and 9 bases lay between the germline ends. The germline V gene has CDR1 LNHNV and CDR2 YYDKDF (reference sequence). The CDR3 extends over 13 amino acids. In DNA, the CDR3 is TGTGCCACCAGCAGCCACAAGGGCAATGAGCAGTTCTTC. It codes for CATSSHKGNEQFF.

The CDR3, as DNA: TGTGCCAGCAGTTTCCTAAGTAAAGAGACCCAGTACTTC. Its protein is CASSFLSKETQYF. The V and J genes are TRBV28 and TRBJ2-5; no definite D call. The CDR3 has 13 amino acids. Germline V CDR1 and CDR2: MDHEN, SYDVKM. V was trimmed by 3 bases and J by 3 bases, leaving 8 bases between them.

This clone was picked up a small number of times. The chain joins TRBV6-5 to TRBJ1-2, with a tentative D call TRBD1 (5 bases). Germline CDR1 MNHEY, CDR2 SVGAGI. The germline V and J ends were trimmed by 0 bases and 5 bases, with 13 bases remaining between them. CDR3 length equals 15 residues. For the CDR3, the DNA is TGTGCCAGCAGTTACTCTGTTTTGGCAGGGTATGGCTACACCTTC. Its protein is CASSYSVLAGYGYTF.

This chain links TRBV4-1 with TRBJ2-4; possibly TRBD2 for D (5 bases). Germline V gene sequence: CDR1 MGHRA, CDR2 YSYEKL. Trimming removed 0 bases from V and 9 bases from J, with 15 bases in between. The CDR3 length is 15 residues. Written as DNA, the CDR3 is TGCGCCAGCAGCCAAGAGGGAAGGAAAGGGAGCATTCAGTACTTC. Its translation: CASSQEGRKGSIQYF.